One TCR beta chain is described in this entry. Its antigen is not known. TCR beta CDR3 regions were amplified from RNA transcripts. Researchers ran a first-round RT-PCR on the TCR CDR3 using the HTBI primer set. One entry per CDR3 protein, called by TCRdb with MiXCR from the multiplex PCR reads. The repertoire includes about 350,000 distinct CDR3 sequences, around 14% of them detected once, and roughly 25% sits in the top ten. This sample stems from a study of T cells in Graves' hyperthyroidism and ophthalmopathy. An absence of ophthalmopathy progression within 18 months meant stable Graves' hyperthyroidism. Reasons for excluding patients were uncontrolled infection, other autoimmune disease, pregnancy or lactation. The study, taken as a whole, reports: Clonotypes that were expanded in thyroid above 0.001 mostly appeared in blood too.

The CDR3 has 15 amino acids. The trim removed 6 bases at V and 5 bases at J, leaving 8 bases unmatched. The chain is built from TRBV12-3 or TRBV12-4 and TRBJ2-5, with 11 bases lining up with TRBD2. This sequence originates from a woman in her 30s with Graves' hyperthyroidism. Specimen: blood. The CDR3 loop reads CASSLIAGGPETQYF. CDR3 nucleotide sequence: TGTGCCAGCAGCCTGATAGCGGGAGGGCCCGAGACCCAGTACTTC.